This TCR beta chain is drawn from a study of blood T cell repertoires in COVID-19. Original handling: Amplification with reference gene primers provided the estimates of nucleated cell counts. TCRdb's table, derived via immunoSEQ multiplex PCR, lists solely in-frame clones and lacks some. From that table come the V and J calls and clone size; the DNA was used to work out D and trimming. The table records 220,000 or so clones, roughly nine tenths of them present only once. Germline assignment: CDR1 MNHEY and CDR2 SVGEGT. The CDR3 is made up of 16 amino acids. V shed 2 bases, J shed 2 bases, and the junction held 5 bases outside the gene matches.

Material: peripheral blood. This receptor was taken from a woman aged 50 to 60 with COVID-19, enrolled during active disease. This rearrangement joins TRBV6-2 or TRBV6-3 to TRBJ2-7, with 11 bases aligning to TRBD2. The DNA for the CDR3 is TGTGCCAGCAGTTACACGCTTAGCGGGGGGGCCTACGAGCAGTACTTC. It translates to CASSYTLSGGAYEQYF.